This is a list of T cell receptor beta chains from one sample in a study of T cell changes during pregnancy in multiple sclerosis. Sequencing used immunoSEQ multiplex PCR; TCRdb keeps in-frame clones, though not all of them. The sample has 40,000 to 55,000 clones; approximately 92% are singletons. The sample was CD8+ T cells from peripheral blood mononuclear cells, taken in the second trimester of pregnancy. The receptors shown here come from a female donor with multiple sclerosis, enrolled in a pregnancy study. Both conserved end residues are part of each CDR3. The order of the fields is D gene, J gene, V gene, clone size, CDR3 DNA, CDR3 protein. The D gene is left open where the match is weak. Some rows have no size entry. The others give once, few or many, or a class for an expanded clone.

>NA|TRBJ1-2|TRBV27|NA
TGTGCCAGCACTCCAGGGGCACCTAACTATGGCTACACCTTC
CASTPGAPNYGYTF
>NA|TRBJ1-2|TRBV15|once
TGTGCCACCAGCAGAGATAGGGCTAGCTCCGCCTATGGCTACACCTTC
CATSRDRASSAYGYTF
>NA|TRBJ2-7|TRBV18|NA
TGTGCCAGCTCCTACTCCCACGAGCAGTACTTC
CASSYSHEQYF
>NA|TRBJ1-1|TRBV5-1|NA
TGCGCCAGCAGCTGGACATCTGCGGGAGTTGAAGCTTTCTTT
CASSWTSAGVEAFF
>NA|TRBJ1-1|TRBV5-5|once
TGTGCCAGCAAGCTCAGGGCTGAAGCTTTCTTT
CASKLRAEAFF
>NA|TRBJ2-2|TRBV27|NA
TGTGCCAGCAGTTTTCTTACCGGGGAGCTGTTTTTT
CASSFLTGELFF
>NA|TRBJ2-7|TRBV7-9|once
TGTGCCAGCAGCTTAGAACAGCCCTACGAGCAGTACTTC
CASSLEQPYEQYF
>NA|TRBJ1-4|TRBV18|NA
TGTGCCAGCTCACCACCGGGGGCAGGGCCCGAAAAACTGTTTTTT
CASSPPGAGPEKLFF
>TRBD2|TRBJ2-1|TRBV7-9|NA
TGTGCCAGCAGCTTAGGGAGAGCGGGGGGGCCCTTCAATGAGCAGTTCTTC
CASSLGRAGGPFNEQFF
>TRBD2|TRBJ2-5|TRBV6-1|NA
TGTGCCAGCACCCTGACTAGCGGGGGCCAAGAGACCCAGTACTTC
CASTLTSGGQETQYF
>TRBD1|TRBJ2-7|TRBV5-5|NA
TGTGCCAGCAGCTTAGGACAGGGCTCCTACGAGCAGTACTTC
CASSLGQGSYEQYF
>NA|TRBJ1-5|TRBV30|NA
TGTGCCTGGAGTGTAGCAGGGTTCAATCAGCCCCAGCATTTT
CAWSVAGFNQPQHF
>NA|TRBJ2-1|TRBV7-9|few
TGTGCCAGCAGCTTCCCCCAACGATCGGGGTCTCATGTGGACAATGAGCAGTTCTTC
CASSFPQRSGSHVDNEQFF
>NA|TRBJ1-1|TRBV10-3|NA
TGTGCCATCAGTGAGTCGATTTTATGGCAGATAAAGAACACTGAAGCTTTCTTT
CAISESILWQIKNTEAFF
>TRBD2|TRBJ2-3|TRBV7-9|NA
TGTGCCAGCAGCCACGGGGGGGCTGAAGATACGCAGTATTTT
CASSHGGAEDTQYF
>TRBD2|TRBJ2-5|TRBV6-1|NA
TGTGCCAGCAGTGCGTACGGGACTAGTGATACCTGGGAGGAGACCCAGTACTTC
CASSAYGTSDTWEETQYF
>TRBD1|TRBJ2-7|TRBV28|NA
TGTGCCAGCAGTTTACCGGACCAGGGACAGGGAGGAGACGAGCAGTACTTC
CASSLPDQGQGGDEQYF
>TRBD1|TRBJ1-1|TRBV9|NA
TGTGCCAGCAGCGTAGCGAGACAGGGGGCGGACACTGAAGCTTTCTTT
CASSVARQGADTEAFF
>NA|TRBJ2-3|TRBV18|NA
TGTGCCAGCTCACCATTGGGCAGTGACACAGATACGCAGTATTTT
CASSPLGSDTDTQYF
>NA|TRBJ1-2|TRBV6-5|NA
TGTGCCAGCAGTTACTCCCTGGCGGATTATCGGGGCTACACCTTC
CASSYSLADYRGYTF
>TRBD2|TRBJ2-5|TRBV10-1|NA
TGCGCCAGCAGTGCGGGGACTAGACACTCCAAGACCCAGTACTTC
CASSAGTRHSKTQYF
>NA|TRBJ1-5|TRBV6-5|NA
TGTGCCACCAAGCCGGGGGGCTTTAGCAATCAGCCCCAGCATTTT
CATKPGGFSNQPQHF
>NA|TRBJ1-6|TRBV6-9|once
TGTGCCAGCAGTTATCGTCTTGGCAATTCACCCCTCCACTTT
CASSYRLGNSPLHF
>NA|TRBJ1-1|TRBV4-1|NA
TGCGCCAGCAGCCACATGGGGAGGAATAACACTGAAGCTTTCTTT
CASSHMGRNNTEAFF
>TRBD1|TRBJ1-3|TRBV15|NA
TGTGCCACCAGCAGCACAGGGGCAGCGGACACCATATATTTT
CATSSTGAADTIYF
>NA|TRBJ1-1|TRBV7-8|NA
TGTGCCAGCAGCCCAGTAAACACTGAAGCTTTCTTT
CASSPVNTEAFF
>NA|TRBJ2-7|TRBV30|NA
TGTGCCTGGAGTTTCGAGGTAGCAACCTACGAGCAGTACTTC
CAWSFEVATYEQYF
>TRBD1|TRBJ1-4|TRBV2|NA
TGTGCCACCCGGGACAGCGAGTCAACTAATGAAAAACTGTTTTTT
CATRDSESTNEKLFF
>NA|TRBJ1-4|TRBV11-2|NA
TGTGCCAGCAGCAATGGTGGCGAAAAACTGTTTTTT
CASSNGGEKLFF
>TRBD2|TRBJ2-3|TRBV10-3|NA
TGTGCCATCAGTGAGGTTGCGGGGGGGAAAGATACGCAGTATTTT
CAISEVAGGKDTQYF
>TRBD1|TRBJ2-2|TRBV27|NA
TGTGCCAGCAGTTTATCTTTAGGACAGGGGGTCACCGGGGAGCTGTTTTTT
CASSLSLGQGVTGELFF
>TRBD1|TRBJ1-6|TRBV19|NA
TGTGCCAGTAGTCCGGAAGGCCAGGGGGCTTCACCCCTCCACTTT
CASSPEGQGASPLHF
>TRBD1|TRBJ2-3|TRBV19|few
TGTGCCAGTAGTATTCGGACAGGGTCAAGTGAAGATACGCAGTATTTT
CASSIRTGSSEDTQYF
>NA|TRBJ2-7|TRBV5-1|NA
TGCGCCAGCAGCTTGGGATTCAGGGGCTACGAGCAGTACTTC
CASSLGFRGYEQYF
>NA|TRBJ1-1|TRBV10-1|NA
TGCGCCAGCAGTGCTGGATTGAGCGGATTGAACACTGAAGCTTTCTTT
CASSAGLSGLNTEAFF
>TRBD1|TRBJ1-2|TRBV14|NA
TGTGCCAGCAGCCAGGCCTGGGACAGATTATATGGCTACACCTTC
CASSQAWDRLYGYTF
>NA|TRBJ2-1|TRBV7-9|NA
TGTGCCAGCAGCTTAAGTGGAGATTACAATGAGCAGTTCTTC
CASSLSGDYNEQFF
>NA|TRBJ1-1|TRBV5-6|NA
TGTGCCAGCAGCTTATTTGGGAGACCTGAAGCTTTCTTT
CASSLFGRPEAFF
>NA|TRBJ2-4|TRBV27|NA
TGTGCCAGCAGTCCCATACTACAGGGTGAGACAAACATTCAGTACTTC
CASSPILQGETNIQYF
>TRBD2|TRBJ2-1|TRBV4-1|NA
TGCGCCAGCAGCCTGAGGGAGGGCCCTTACAATGAGCAGTTCTTC
CASSLREGPYNEQFF
>NA|TRBJ1-1|TRBV5-6|once
TGTGCCAGCAGCGGAGGGACTGAAGCTTTCTTT
CASSGGTEAFF
>TRBD2|TRBJ2-1|TRBV5-6|NA
TGTGCCAGCAGCTGGGGAGGGAATGAGCAGTTCTTC
CASSWGGNEQFF
>TRBD2|TRBJ2-7|TRBV13|NA
TGTGCCAGCAGCTTAGGACTAGCGGGAGCCTACGAGCAGTACTTC
CASSLGLAGAYEQYF